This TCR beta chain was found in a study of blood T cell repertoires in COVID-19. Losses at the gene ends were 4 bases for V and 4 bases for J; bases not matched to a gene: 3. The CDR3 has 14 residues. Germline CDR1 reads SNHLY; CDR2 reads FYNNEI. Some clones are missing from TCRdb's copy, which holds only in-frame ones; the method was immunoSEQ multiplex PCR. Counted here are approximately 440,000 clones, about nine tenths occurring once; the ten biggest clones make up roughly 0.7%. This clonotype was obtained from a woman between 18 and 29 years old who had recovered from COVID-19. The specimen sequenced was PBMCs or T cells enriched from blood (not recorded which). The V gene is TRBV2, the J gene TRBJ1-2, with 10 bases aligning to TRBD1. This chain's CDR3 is CASSGTGGLYGYTF. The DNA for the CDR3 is TGTGCCAGCAGTGGGACAGGGGGACTCTATGGCTACACCTTC. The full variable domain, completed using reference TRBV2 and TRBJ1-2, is EPEVTQTPSHQVTQMGQEVILRCVPISNHLYFYWYRQILGQKVEFLVSFYNNEISEKSEIFDDQFSVERPDGSNFTLKIRSTKLEDSAMYFCASSGTGGLYGYTFGSGTRLTVV.